The clone carrying this T cell receptor (beta chain) was detected a few times. Germline CDR1 SGDLS, CDR2 YYNGEE. This CDR3 region has 16 residues. V lost 0 bases to trimming and J lost 7 bases, with 16 bases between them. Template switching by 5'RACE produced TCR cDNA, adding a universal primer site and UMIs. TCRdb redid the calling of the 5' RACE reads with MiXCR, one entry per CDR3 protein. The profile shows a few hundred thousand distinct CDR3 sequences, about 3.7% of them singletons. This sample was included in a study of T cells after yellow fever vaccination. The clonotype was recovered from a man aged 18 to 30 who received the YFV17D yellow fever vaccine. V usage is TRBV9 and J usage is TRBJ1-4; possibly TRBD1 for D (5 bases). The sample consisted of PBMCs, taken 15 days after the yellow fever booster vaccination. This CDR3 reads CASSVDGRVKGEKLFF. DNA of the CDR3: TGTGCCAGCAGCGTAGACGGCAGGGTGAAGGGTGAAAAACTGTTTTTT.